This T cell receptor (beta chain) was obtained from a study of blood T cell repertoires in COVID-19. Study background: Donors in the United States, Italy and Spain gave samples during acute or convalescent COVID-19.

Germline V gene sequence: CDR1 SGHDT, CDR2 YYEEEE. J gave up 6 bases and V 1 base, and 13 bases lay outside the gene matches. There are 17 residues in the CDR3. In the original analysis: Counts of nucleated cells, estimated from reference gene primer amplification, were obtained. Method: immunoSEQ multiplex PCR; TCRdb's copy keeps in-frame clones and lacks some. From that table come the V and J calls and clone size; the DNA was used to work out D and trimming. The data contain approximately 85,000 clones, around 84% of them singletons. Source material: peripheral blood. This sequence originates from a woman older than 75 in a cohort sampled during active or convalescent COVID-19. This chain uses TRBV5-6 with TRBJ1-2; 9 nucleotides match TRBD1. The DNA of the CDR3 is TGTGCCAGCAGCTTGAGGTTGGGGGGACAGGGAAAAGATGGCTACACCTTC. This encodes CASSLRLGGQGKDGYTF.